This section outlines one TCR beta chain sequence together with its context. This table comes from immunoSEQ multiplex PCR, and its TCRdb copy is limited to in-frame clones, with some not included. The repertoire has tens of thousands of clones, roughly three quarters of them found once; the top ten carry roughly 2.7%. The data stem from a study of OX40 agonist ivuxolimab in advanced cancers. From germline, CDR1 is MNHEY and CDR2 SMNVEV (reference sequence). Trimming took 3 bases from V and 4 from J, leaving 15 bases between them. This CDR3 is built from 16 residues. This chain uses TRBV27 with TRBJ2-2, with D tentatively TRBD1 (6 bases). This specimen consisted of CD4+ or CD8+ T cells sorted from blood, obtained in a trial of the OX40 agonist ivuxolimab. The TCR was taken from an adult with an advanced solid tumor such as melanoma, head and neck, liver or kidney cancer. The CDR3 coding sequence is TGTGCCAGCAGTTTCTCTTGGGGGCTGACCACCGGGGAGCTGTTTTTT. It codes for CASSFSWGLTTGELFF.